These 27 T cell receptor beta chains came from one sample sequenced in a study of beta chain features in type 1 diabetes. Study-level points and caveats: All four CD4+ subsets of Type 1 diabetes patients contained TCRB CDR3s that were moderately but significantly shorter.

The authors reverse transcribed all of the isolated RNA, so sequencing captured expressed TCRB transcripts. The table came from immunoSEQ multiplex PCR; TCRdb's copy has only in-frame clones and leaves some out. The data show more than 250,000 clones, about 23% seen once. Antigens for these TCRs are unknown. The sequencing sample was made of naive CD4+ T cells from blood. Receptors originate from a woman aged 25 to 39 with type 1 diabetes.

This clone was counted between two and nine times. The V call is TRBV9, the J call TRBJ2-7, with TRBD2 identical over 13 bases. The CDR3 runs 14 residues. The V gene's germline CDR1 is SGDLS and CDR2 YYNGEE. The V and J ends lost 3 bases and 7 bases, in that order; junction bases with no gene match: 4. CDR3 residues: CASSALGLAGEQYF. In nucleotides, the CDR3 is TGTGCCAGCAGCGCGCTGGGACTAGCGGGGGAGCAGTACTTC.

This clone has just a few counts. The gene calls are TRBV5-6 and TRBJ1-2; no clear D gene. Trimming left V 2 bases short and J 4 bases short, with 21 bases between. CDR3 length: 17 amino acids. Germline V lookup: CDR1 SGHDT, CDR2 YYEEEE. CDR3 residues: CASSFRDSAEPIYGYTF. CDR3 DNA: TGTGCCAGCAGCTTTAGAGACTCTGCCGAGCCGATCTATGGCTACACCTTC.

The J gene is TRBJ2-5, the V gene TRBV28; TRBD1 is a possible D gene (5 bases). CDR1 and CDR2 from the germline V gene are MDHEN and SYDVKM. The CDR3 is made up of 14 amino acids. The V gene lost 7 bases and the J gene lost 7 bases, with 19 bases spanning the gap. CDR3 in amino acids: CASTPGSLRVTQYF. For the CDR3, the DNA is TGTGCCAGCACCCCAGGGTCCCTCCGGGTGACCCAGTACTTC.

The gene calls are TRBV29-1 and TRBJ2-2; perhaps TRBD2 as D (5 bases). From germline, CDR1 is SQVTM and CDR2 ANQGSEA. This CDR3 region has 12 residues. V was cut by 7 bases and J by 1 base, with 7 bases left in between. This CDR3 reads CSGEGNTGELFF. CDR3 coding DNA: TGCAGCGGCGAGGGGAACACCGGGGAGCTGTTTTTT.

This clone was seen a few times. The J gene is TRBJ2-6, the V gene TRBV19; TRBD1 agrees at 10 bases. V dropped 5 bases and J dropped 4; count of bases not matched to a gene: 8. The germline CDR1 and CDR2 sequences are LNHDA and SQIVND (reference sequence). The CDR3 totals 17 residues. The CDR3 loop is CASSETGGWSGANVLTF. The CDR3 nucleotides read TGTGCCAGTAGTGAGACAGGGGGCTGGTCCGGGGCCAACGTCCTGACTTTC.

This clone was counted only a few times. V and J are TRBV30 and TRBJ1-2, with 7 bases identical to TRBD1. The CDR3 loop spans 14 amino acids. V shed 5 bases and J 6 bases; nucleotides not matched to a gene: 12. CDR1 and CDR2 (germline): GTSNPN, SVGIG (reference sequence). The CDR3 bases are TGTGCCTGGGGCCACACGACAGGGAAGGATGGCTACACCTTC. Translating gives CAWGHTTGKDGYTF.

The chain links TRBV4-1 to TRBJ2-5; 11 bases match TRBD2. Germline V lookup: CDR1 MGHRA, CDR2 YSYEKL. The CDR3 totals 17 residues. Trimming cost V 1 base and J 5 bases; bases outside gene matches: 9. This CDR3 reads CASSQGSRLAGRETQYF. The CDR3 DNA sequence: TGCGCCAGCAGCCAAGGATCACGACTAGCGGGAAGGGAGACCCAGTACTTC.

This clone has a handful of counts. The V call is TRBV14, the J call TRBJ2-7; possible D gene TRBD2, 5 bases. The CDR3 sequence is 15 residues long. Germline CDR1 reads SGHDN; CDR2 reads FVKESK. Trimming stripped 2 bases from V and 0 bases from J, with 11 bases between. CDR3 sequence: CASSQIPADSYEQYF. The CDR3 DNA reads TGTGCCAGCAGCCAAATCCCAGCGGACTCCTACGAGCAGTACTTC. The variable domain in full, with the rest retrieved from reference TRBV14 and TRBJ2-7, is EAGVTQFPSHSVIEKGQTVTLRCDPISGHDNLYWYRRVMGKEIKFLLHFVKESKQDESGMPNNRFLAERTGGTYSTLKVQPAELEDSGVYFCASSQIPADSYEQYFGPGTRLTVT.

This clone has more than one count but fewer than ten. V gene TRBV19 combines with J gene TRBJ1-2, with 7 bases lining up with TRBD1. CDR3 length: 14 residues. The V and J ends lost 3 bases and 4 bases, in that order; junction bases with no gene match: 5. CDR1 and CDR2 from the germline V gene are LNHDA and SQIVND (reference sequence). The CDR3 DNA is TGTGCCAGTAGTATGATAACAGGGGCCTATGGCTACACCTTC. It translates to CASSMITGAYGYTF.

CDR3 sequence: CASSWGTGFQETQYF. The CDR3 DNA follows: TGTGCCAGCAGCTGGGGGACAGGGTTCCAAGAGACCCAGTACTTC. This sequence joins TRBV7-9 and TRBJ2-5, with 9 nucleotides matching TRBD1. The CDR3 loop spans 15 amino acids. After removal of 4 bases from V and 1 base from J, the junction contained 4 bases not matched to a gene. Germline loops: CDR1 SEHNR, CDR2 FQNEAQ (reference sequence).

The chain is built from TRBV7-9 and TRBJ1-1, with D unclear. CDR1 and CDR2 (germline): SEHNR, FQNEAQ (reference sequence). V was clipped by 2 bases and J by 5 bases, with 9 bases between them. CDR3 length: 13 residues. The CDR3, as DNA: TGTGCCAGCAGCTTACTGGCCGGGACTGAAGCTTTCTTT. It translates to CASSLLAGTEAFF.

This clone was counted a few times. V and J are TRBV11-2 and TRBJ2-1, with D unresolved. Germline assignment: CDR1 SGHAT and CDR2 FQNNGV. CDR3 length equals 13 residues. Trimming shortened V by 3 bases and J by 7 bases, and 10 bases separated the two germline ends. In nucleotides, the CDR3 is TGTGCCAGCAGCTTCACGGTCCTGAATGAGCAGTTCTTC. It codes for CASSFTVLNEQFF.

The chain has TRBV29-1 and TRBJ2-5; 9 bases agree with TRBD1. Germline CDR1 is SQVTM and CDR2 is ANQGSEA. The CDR3 contains 13 residues. J gave up 5 bases and V 8 bases, and 9 bases lay outside the gene matches. The CDR3 coding sequence is TGCAGCAACCGGGACAGGGAAGGCGAGACCCAGTACTTC. Protein sequence: CSNRDREGETQYF.

This clone was observed a handful of times. The rearrangement uses TRBV18 and TRBJ1-2; no definite D call. CDR1 and CDR2 from the germline V gene are KGHSH and LQKENI. V was cut by 2 bases and J by 3 bases, with 16 bases left in between. This CDR3 region has 16 residues. The CDR3 sequence: CASSPWYPPSDYGYTF. In DNA, the CDR3 is TGTGCCAGCTCACCATGGTACCCGCCATCAGACTATGGCTACACCTTC.

V usage is TRBV7-2 and J usage is TRBJ2-6, with 14 bases matching TRBD2. The CDR3 has 18 residues. V lost 6 bases, J lost 4 bases, and 8 bases stayed unmatched. Germline lookup yields CDR1 SGHTA and CDR2 FQGNSA. The CDR3 coding sequence is TGTGCCAGCAGACGGGGACTAGCGGGGGCCCTAGGGGCCAACGTCCTGACTTTC. It codes for CASRRGLAGALGANVLTF.

The J gene is TRBJ1-2, the V gene TRBV7-8; weak D call: TRBD1 (6 bases). V gave up 1 base and J gave up 4 bases, with 10 bases separating them. CDR1 SGHVS and CDR2 FQNEAQ come from the germline V gene. The CDR3 covers 14 residues. The CDR3: CASSLEQGTYGYTF. CDR3 DNA: TGTGCCAGCAGCTTAGAACAGGGTACCTATGGCTACACCTTC. Full variable domain (rest looked up from reference TRBV7-8 and TRBJ1-2): GAGVSQSPRYKVAKRGQDVALRCDPISGHVSLFWYQQALGQGPEFLTYFQNEAQLDKSGLPSDRFFAERPEGSVSTLKIQRTQQEDSAVYLCASSLEQGTYGYTFGSGTRLTVV.

This clone appeared a few times. The identical CDR3 is also encoded by other nucleotide sequences in the sample. J is TRBJ2-7 and V is TRBV29-1, with a tentative D call TRBD2 (6 bases). This CDR3 region has 11 residues. The germline V gene encodes CDR1 SQVTM and CDR2 ANQGSEA. V dropped 6 bases and J dropped 2 bases, with 8 bases sitting between them. The CDR3 reads CSVAGAYEQYF. As DNA, the CDR3 is TGCAGCGTAGCGGGTGCCTACGAGCAGTACTTC.

Concerning this clone itself: An end of the junction does not agree with germline; a read error may underlie this. Written as DNA, the CDR3 is TGTGCTAGCAGCACCGGGACTAGCGAAGACAATGAGCAGTTCTTC. Translation: CASSTGTSEDNEQFF. The chain uses TRBV7-7 and TRBJ2-1, with 10 nucleotides matching TRBD2. The length of the CDR3 is 15 residues. CDR1 SSHAT and CDR2 FNYEAQ come from the germline V gene (reference sequence).

The chain is built from TRBV10-3 and TRBJ1-2; 9 bases agree with TRBD1. The CDR3 runs to 14 residues. The germline V gene has CDR1 ENHRY and CDR2 SYGVKD. The trim removed 6 bases at V and 3 bases at J, leaving 5 bases unmatched. CDR3 in amino acids: CAISGGQGYYGYTF. The CDR3 nucleotides are TGTGCCATCAGCGGAGGACAGGGGTACTATGGCTACACCTTC.

This clone was counted between two and nine times. The chain carries TRBV28 and TRBJ2-1, with 7 bases that match TRBD2. V trimming: 3 bases; J trimming: 7 bases; junction bases outside the gene matches: 21. From germline, CDR1 is MDHEN and CDR2 SYDVKM. There are 19 residues in the CDR3. CDR3 amino acids: CASSLAHSGGPTIWNEQFF. The CDR3 nucleotides read TGTGCCAGCAGTTTGGCCCACTCGGGAGGCCCCACAATATGGAATGAGCAGTTCTTC.

The table lists this clone with a few counts. The chain couples TRBV7-8 to TRBJ1-1; no clear D. Trimming removed 1 base from V and 2 bases from J, with 11 bases in between. CDR1 is SGHVS and CDR2 is FQNEAQ in the germline V gene. The CDR3 covers 15 residues. The CDR3 spells CASSLGYSSNTEAFF. The CDR3 DNA sequence: TGTGCCAGCAGCTTAGGTTACAGCTCCAACACTGAAGCTTTCTTT.

There are a few counts of this clone. The V call is TRBV29-1, the J call TRBJ2-5, with a possible D match to TRBD1 (6 bases). From germline, CDR1 is SQVTM and CDR2 ANQGSEA. The CDR3 consists of 13 residues. V lost 3 bases and J 2 bases, leaving 10 bases between the germline ends. CDR3 sequence (DNA): TGCAGCGTTGAGATAGGGGGACAAGAGACCCAGTACTTC. Translated: CSVEIGGQETQYF.

The chain couples TRBV2 to TRBJ1-5; D might be TRBD1 (6 bases). This CDR3 has 13 residues. V gave up 10 bases and J gave up 3 bases, with 13 bases separating them. The germline V gene encodes CDR1 SNHLY and CDR2 FYNNEI. CDR3 in amino acids: CATGGLNNQPQHF. The DNA for the CDR3 is TGTGCCACCGGGGGGCTTAACAATCAGCCCCAGCATTTT.

This rearrangement joins TRBV29-1 to TRBJ1-2; 7 nucleotides agree with TRBD1. The V gene's germline CDR1 is SQVTM and CDR2 ANQGSEA. The CDR3 length is 12 residues. Trimming cost V 5 bases and J 3 bases; bases outside gene matches: 3. CDR3 DNA: TGCAGCGTTAACAGGGGCCACTATGGCTACACCTTC. Translation gives CSVNRGHYGYTF.

This clone occurred once. The rearrangement uses TRBV9 and TRBJ1-4, with a tentative D call TRBD1 (6 bases). CDR1 SGDLS and CDR2 YYNGEE come from the germline V gene. The CDR3 has 13 residues. V lost 5 bases to trimming and J lost 4 bases, with 9 bases between them. The DNA of the CDR3 is TGTGCCAGCAGTCGGGACAATAATGAAAAACTGTTTTTT. It yields the protein CASSRDNNEKLFF.

The chain couples TRBV5-4 to TRBJ1-2, with TRBD1 matching 9 bases. The CDR3 sequence is 16 residues long. J lost 4 bases, V lost 0 bases, and 7 bases had no gene match. Germline lookup yields CDR1 SGHNT and CDR2 YYREEE (reference sequence). CDR3 in DNA: TGTGCCAGCAGCTTGGCCGCGACAGGGGGGAGCTATGGCTACACCTTC. Its protein is CASSLAATGGSYGYTF. Complete variable domain (other parts from reference TRBV5-4 and TRBJ1-2): ETGVTQSPTHLIKTRGQQVTLRCSSQSGHNTVSWYQQALGQGPQFIFQYYREEENGRGNFPPRFSGLQFPNYSSELNVNALELDDSALYLCASSLAATGGSYGYTFGSGTRLTVV.

This chain joins TRBV7-8 and TRBJ1-2; 8 nucleotides match TRBD1. This CDR3 is 13 amino acids long. The germline V gene has CDR1 SGHVS and CDR2 FQNEAQ. Trimming took 4 bases from V and 4 from J; bases not matched to a gene: 2. The CDR3 loop is CASSSDRGYGYTF. The CDR3 nucleotides read TGTGCCAGCAGCTCCGACAGGGGCTATGGCTACACCTTC.